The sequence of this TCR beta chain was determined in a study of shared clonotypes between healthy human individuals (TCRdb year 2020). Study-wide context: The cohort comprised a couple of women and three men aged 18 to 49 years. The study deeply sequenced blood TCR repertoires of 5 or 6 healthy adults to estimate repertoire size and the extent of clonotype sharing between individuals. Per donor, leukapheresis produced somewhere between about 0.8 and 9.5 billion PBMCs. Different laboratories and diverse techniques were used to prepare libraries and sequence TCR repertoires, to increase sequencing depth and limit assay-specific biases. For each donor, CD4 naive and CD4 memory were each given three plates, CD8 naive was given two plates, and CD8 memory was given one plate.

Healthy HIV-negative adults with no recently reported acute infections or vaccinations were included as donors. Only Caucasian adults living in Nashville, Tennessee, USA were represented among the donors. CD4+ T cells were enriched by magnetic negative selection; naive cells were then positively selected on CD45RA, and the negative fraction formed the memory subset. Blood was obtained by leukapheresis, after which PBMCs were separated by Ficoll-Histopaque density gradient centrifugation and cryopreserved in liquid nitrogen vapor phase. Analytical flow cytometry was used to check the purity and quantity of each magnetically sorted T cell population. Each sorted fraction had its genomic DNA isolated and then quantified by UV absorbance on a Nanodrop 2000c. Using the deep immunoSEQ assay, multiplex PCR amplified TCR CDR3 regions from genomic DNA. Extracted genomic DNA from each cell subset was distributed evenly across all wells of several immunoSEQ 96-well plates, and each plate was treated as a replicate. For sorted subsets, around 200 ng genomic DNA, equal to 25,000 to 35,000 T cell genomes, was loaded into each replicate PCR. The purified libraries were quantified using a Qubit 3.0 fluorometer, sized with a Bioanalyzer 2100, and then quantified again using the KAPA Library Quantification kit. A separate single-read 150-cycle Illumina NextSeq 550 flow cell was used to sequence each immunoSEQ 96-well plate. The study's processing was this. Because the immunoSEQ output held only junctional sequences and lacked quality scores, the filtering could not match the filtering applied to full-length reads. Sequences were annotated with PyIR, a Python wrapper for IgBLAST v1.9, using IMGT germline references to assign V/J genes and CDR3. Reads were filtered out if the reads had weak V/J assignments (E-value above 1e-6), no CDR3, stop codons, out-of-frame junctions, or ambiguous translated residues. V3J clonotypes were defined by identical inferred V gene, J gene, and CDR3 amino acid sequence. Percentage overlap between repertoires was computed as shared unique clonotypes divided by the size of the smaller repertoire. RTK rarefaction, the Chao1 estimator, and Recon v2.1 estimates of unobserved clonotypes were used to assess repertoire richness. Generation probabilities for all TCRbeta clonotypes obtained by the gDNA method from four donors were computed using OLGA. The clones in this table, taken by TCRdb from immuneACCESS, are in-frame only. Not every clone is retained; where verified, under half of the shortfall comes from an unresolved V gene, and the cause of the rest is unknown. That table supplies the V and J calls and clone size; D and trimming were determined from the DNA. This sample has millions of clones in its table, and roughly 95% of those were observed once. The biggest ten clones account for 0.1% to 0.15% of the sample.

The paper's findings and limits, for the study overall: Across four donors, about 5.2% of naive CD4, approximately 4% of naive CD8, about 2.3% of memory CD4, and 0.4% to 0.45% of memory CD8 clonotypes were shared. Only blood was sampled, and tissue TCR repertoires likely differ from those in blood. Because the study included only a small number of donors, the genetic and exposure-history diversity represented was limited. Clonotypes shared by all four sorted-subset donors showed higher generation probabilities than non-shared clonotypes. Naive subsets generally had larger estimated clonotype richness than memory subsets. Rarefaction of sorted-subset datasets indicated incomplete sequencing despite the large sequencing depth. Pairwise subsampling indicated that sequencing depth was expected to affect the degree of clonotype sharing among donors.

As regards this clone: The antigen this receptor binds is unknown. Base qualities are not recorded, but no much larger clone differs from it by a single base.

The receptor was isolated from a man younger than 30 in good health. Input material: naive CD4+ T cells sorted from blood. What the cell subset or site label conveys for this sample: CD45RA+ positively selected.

Read as DNA, the sequence is TGTGCCAGCGCCTCGTTAGGGATAACTGAAGCTTTCTTT. Translation gives CASASLGITEAFF. This chain joins TRBV7-2 to TRBJ1-1; the D gene lacks a confident call. The CDR3 goes from the cysteine to the phenylalanine over 13 residues. The entry retains the CDR3 DNA only, 39 bases that are in frame from base 1. Taken from the germline V gene, the CDR1 and CDR2 loops are SGHTA and FQGNSA. V is shortened by 8 bases, J by 5 bases, and the region joining them spans 15 bases.